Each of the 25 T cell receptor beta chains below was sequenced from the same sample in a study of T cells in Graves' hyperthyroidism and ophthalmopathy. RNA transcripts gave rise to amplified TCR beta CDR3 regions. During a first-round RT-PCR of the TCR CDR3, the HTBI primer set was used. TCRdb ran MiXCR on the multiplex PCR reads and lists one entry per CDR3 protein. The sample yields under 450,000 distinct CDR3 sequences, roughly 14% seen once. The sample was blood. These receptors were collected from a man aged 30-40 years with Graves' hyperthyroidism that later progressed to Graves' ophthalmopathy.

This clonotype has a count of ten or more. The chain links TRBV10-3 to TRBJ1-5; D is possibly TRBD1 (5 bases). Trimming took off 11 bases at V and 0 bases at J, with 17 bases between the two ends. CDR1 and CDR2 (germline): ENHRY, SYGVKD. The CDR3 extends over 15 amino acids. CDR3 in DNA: TGTGCCCCGGGCCAGGGCCCAGATAGCAATCAGCCCCAGCATTTT. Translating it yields CAPGQGPDSNQPQHF.

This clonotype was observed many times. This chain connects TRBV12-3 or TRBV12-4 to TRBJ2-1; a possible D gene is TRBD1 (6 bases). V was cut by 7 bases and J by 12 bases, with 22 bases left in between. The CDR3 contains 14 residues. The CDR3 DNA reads TGTGCCAGCACCCAACGGGGCAGGGGAATTGGGCAGTTCTTC. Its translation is CASTQRGRGIGQFF.

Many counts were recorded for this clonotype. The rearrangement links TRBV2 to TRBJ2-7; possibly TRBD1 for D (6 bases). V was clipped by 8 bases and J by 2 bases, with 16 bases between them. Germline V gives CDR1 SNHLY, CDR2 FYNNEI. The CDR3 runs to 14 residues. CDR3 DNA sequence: TGTGCCAGCTATACAGGGTTTTCCACCTACGAGCAGTACTTC. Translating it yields CASYTGFSTYEQYF.

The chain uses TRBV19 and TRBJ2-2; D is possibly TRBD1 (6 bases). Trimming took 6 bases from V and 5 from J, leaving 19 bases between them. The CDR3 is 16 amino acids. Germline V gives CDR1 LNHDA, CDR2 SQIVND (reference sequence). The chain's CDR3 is CASSFLQTGPTGELFF. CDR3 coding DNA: TGTGCCAGTAGCTTTCTGCAAACAGGGCCTACCGGGGAGCTGTTTTTT.

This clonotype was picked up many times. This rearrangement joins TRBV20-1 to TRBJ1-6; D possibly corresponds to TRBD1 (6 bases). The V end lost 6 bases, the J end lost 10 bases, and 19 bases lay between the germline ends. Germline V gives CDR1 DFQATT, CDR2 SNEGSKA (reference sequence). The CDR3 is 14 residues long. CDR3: CSAPGGQRGSPLHF. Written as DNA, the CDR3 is TGCAGTGCACCTGGGGGACAACGGGGATCACCCCTCCACTTT.

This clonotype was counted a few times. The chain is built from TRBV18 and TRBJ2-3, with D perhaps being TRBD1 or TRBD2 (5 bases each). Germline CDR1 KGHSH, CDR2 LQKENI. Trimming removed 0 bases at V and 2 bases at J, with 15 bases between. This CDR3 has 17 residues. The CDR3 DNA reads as TGTGCCAGCTCACCACCGGGGCTAGAGGGAACCACAGATACGCAGTATTTT. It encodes CASSPPGLEGTTDTQYF. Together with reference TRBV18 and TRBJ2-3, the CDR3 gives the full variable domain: NAGVMQNPRHLVRRRGQEARLRCSPMKGHSHVYWYRQLPEEGLKFMVYLQKENIIDESGMPKERFSAEFPKEGPSILRIQQVVRGDSAAYFCASSPPGLEGTTDTQYFGPGTRLTVL.

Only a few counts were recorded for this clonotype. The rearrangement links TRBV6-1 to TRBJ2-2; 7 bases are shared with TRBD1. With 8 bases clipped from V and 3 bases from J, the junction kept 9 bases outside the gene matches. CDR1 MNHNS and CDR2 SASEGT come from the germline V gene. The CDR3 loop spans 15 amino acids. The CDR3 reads CASGDRTGYTGELFF. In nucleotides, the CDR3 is TGTGCCAGCGGGGACCGGACAGGATACACCGGGGAGCTGTTTTTT.

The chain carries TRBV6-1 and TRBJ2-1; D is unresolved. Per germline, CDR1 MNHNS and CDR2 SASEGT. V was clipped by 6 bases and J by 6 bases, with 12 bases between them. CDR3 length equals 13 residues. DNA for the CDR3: TGTGCCAGCAGGATGACCTCGGGCAATGAGCAGTTCTTC. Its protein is CASRMTSGNEQFF.

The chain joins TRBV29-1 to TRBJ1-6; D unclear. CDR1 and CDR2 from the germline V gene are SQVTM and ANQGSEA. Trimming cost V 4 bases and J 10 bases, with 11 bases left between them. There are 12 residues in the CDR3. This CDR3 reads CSVGALGSPLHF. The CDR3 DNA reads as TGCAGCGTTGGGGCTCTGGGGTCACCCCTCCACTTT.

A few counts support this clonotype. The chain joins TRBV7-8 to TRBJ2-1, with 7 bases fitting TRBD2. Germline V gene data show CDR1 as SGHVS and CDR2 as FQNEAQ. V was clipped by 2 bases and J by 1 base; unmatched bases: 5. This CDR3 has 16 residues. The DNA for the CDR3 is TGTGCCAGCAGCTTATTCGCGGGGGTTTCCTACAATGAGCAGTTCTTC. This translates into CASSLFAGVSYNEQFF.

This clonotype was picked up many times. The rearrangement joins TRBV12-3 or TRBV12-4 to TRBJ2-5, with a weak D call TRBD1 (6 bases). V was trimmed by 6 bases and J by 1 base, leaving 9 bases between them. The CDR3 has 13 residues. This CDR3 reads CASRDSSQETQYF. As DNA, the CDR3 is TGTGCCAGCAGGGACAGTTCCCAAGAGACCCAGTACTTC.

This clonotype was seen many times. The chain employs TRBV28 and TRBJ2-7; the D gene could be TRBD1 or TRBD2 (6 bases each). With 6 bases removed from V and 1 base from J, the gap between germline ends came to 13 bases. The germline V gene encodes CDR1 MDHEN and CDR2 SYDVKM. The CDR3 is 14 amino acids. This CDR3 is CASRGGLSSYEQYF. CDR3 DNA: TGTGCCAGCAGAGGGGGGCTGTCATCCTACGAGCAGTACTTC. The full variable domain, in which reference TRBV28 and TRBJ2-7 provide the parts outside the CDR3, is DVKVTQSSRYLVKRTGEKVFLECVQDMDHENMFWYRQDPGLGLRLIYFSYDVKMKEKGDIPEGYSVSREKKERFSLILESASTNQTSMYLCASRGGLSSYEQYFGPGTRLTVT.

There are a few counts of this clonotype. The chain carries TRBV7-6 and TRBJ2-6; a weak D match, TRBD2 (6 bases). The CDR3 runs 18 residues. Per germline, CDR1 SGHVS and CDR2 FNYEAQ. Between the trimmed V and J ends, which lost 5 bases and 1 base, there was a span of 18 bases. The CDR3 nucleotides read TGTGCCAGCAGCCTCCTCGGAGGGACGAGGTCTGGGGCCAACGTCCTGACTTTC. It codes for CASSLLGGTRSGANVLTF.

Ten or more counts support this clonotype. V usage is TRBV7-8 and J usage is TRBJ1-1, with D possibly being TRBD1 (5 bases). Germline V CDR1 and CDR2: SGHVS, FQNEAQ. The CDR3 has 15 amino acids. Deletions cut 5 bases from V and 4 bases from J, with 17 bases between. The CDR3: CASSPRGKGVTEAFF. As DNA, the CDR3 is TGTGCCAGCAGCCCCCGGGGGAAGGGAGTCACTGAAGCTTTCTTT.

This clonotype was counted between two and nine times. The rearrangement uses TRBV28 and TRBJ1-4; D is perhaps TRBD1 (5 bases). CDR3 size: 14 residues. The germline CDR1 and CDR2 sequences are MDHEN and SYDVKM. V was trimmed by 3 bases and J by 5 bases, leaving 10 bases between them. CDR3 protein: CASSFKWGNEKLFF. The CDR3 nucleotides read TGTGCCAGCAGTTTTAAGTGGGGGAATGAAAAACTGTTTTTT.

CDR3 nucleotide sequence: TGTGCCAGCAGCGTAGACCTATACAATGAGCAGTTCTTC. The encoded protein is CASSVDLYNEQFF. This chain joins TRBV9 and TRBJ2-1; D not certain. V dropped 0 bases and J dropped 4 bases, with 5 bases sitting between them. This CDR3 comprises 13 residues. Per germline, CDR1 SGDLS and CDR2 YYNGEE.

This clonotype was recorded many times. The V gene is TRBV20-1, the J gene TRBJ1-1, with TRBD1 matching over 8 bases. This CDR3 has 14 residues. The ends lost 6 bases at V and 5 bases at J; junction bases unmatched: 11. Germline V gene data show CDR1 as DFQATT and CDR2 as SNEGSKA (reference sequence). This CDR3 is CSAAERQGTTEAFF. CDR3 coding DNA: TGCAGTGCAGCGGAGAGACAGGGGACAACTGAAGCTTTCTTT.

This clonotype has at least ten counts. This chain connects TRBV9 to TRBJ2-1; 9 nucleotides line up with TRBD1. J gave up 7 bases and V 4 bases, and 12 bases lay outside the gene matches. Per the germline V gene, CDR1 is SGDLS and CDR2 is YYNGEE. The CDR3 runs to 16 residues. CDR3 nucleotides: TGTGCCAGCAGCTCAAATTCCGGGACAGGGACTAATGAGCAGTTCTTC. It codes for CASSSNSGTGTNEQFF.

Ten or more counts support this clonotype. This CDR3 is CASRPDRMNTEAFF. The CDR3 DNA reads as TGTGCCAGCAGACCTGACAGGATGAACACTGAAGCTTTCTTT. J is TRBJ1-1 and V is TRBV28; a possible D gene is TRBD1 (6 bases). CDR3 length equals 14 residues. Germline V lookup: CDR1 MDHEN, CDR2 SYDVKM. Deletions cut 6 bases from V and 0 bases from J, with 11 bases between.

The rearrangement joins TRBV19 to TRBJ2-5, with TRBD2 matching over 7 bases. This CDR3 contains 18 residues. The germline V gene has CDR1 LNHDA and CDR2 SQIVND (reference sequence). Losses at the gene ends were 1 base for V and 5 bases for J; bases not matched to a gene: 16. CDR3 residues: CASSIGLAVLPGGETQYF. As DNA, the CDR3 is TGTGCCAGTAGTATAGGCCTAGCGGTGTTGCCCGGCGGGGAGACCCAGTACTTC. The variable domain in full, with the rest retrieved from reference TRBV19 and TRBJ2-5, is DGGITQSPKYLFRKEGQNVTLSCEQNLNHDAMYWYRQDPGQGLRLIYYSQIVNDFQKGDIAEGYSVSREKKESFPLTVTSAQKNPTAFYLCASSIGLAVLPGGETQYFGPGTRLLVL.

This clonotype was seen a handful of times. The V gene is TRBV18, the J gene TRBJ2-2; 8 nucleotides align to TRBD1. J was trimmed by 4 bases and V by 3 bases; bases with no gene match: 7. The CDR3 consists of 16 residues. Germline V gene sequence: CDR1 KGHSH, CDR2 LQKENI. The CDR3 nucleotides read TGTGCCAGCTCACCTTTAGGACAGGGTATCACCGGGGAGCTGTTTTTT. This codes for CASSPLGQGITGELFF. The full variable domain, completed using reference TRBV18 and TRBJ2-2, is NAGVMQNPRHLVRRRGQEARLRCSPMKGHSHVYWYRQLPEEGLKFMVYLQKENIIDESGMPKERFSAEFPKEGPSILRIQQVVRGDSAAYFCASSPLGQGITGELFFGEGSRLTVL.

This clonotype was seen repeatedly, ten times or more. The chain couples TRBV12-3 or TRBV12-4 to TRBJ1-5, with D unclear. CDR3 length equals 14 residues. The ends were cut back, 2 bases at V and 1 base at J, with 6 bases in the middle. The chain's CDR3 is CASSLPESNQPQHF. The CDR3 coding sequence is TGTGCCAGCAGTTTACCAGAAAGCAATCAGCCCCAGCATTTT.

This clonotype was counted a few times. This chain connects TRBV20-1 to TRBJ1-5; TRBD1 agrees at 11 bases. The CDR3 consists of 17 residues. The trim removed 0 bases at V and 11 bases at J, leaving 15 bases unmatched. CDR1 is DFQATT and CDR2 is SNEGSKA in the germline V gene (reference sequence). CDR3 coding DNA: TGCAGTGCTAGAGAGACCGGGACAGGGGGTCAATTCACGTCCCAGCATTTT. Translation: CSARETGTGGQFTSQHF.

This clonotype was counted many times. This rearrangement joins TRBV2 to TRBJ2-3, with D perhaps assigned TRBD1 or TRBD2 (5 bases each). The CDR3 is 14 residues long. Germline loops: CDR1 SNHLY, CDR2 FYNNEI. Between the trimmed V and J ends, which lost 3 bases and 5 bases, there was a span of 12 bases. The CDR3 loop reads CASSDTGPIDTQYF. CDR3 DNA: TGTGCCAGCAGTGACACGGGGCCCATAGATACGCAGTATTTT.

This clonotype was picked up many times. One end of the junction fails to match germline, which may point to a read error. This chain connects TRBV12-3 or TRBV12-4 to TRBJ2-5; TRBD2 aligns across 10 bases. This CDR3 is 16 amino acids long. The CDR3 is CANSLEAGGLTETQYF. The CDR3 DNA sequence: TGTGCCAACAGTCTTGAAGCGGGAGGGCTGACTGAGACCCAGTACTTC.